This is a list of T cell receptor beta chains from one sample in a study of blood T cell repertoires in COVID-19. Produced via immunoSEQ multiplex PCR; TCRdb's table is partial and in-frame only. The sample carries some 300,000 clones, 90% recorded once. The sequenced sample consisted of peripheral blood. The receptors here all came from a woman between 45 and 65 years old with COVID-19, enrolled during active disease. The CDR3 runs from the conserved cysteine through the conserved F or W. A D gene is named only where the DNA matches it firmly. A row's size may be missing; if present it is once, few, many or a size class.

-,-,TRBV18,TRBJ2-7,TGTGCCAGCTCAGCCCCCACAAAAGACAGTACCTACGAGCAGTACTTC,CASSAPTKDSTYEQYF
-,-,TRBV21-1,TRBJ1-2,TGTGCCAGCAGCTCAAGGGACAGTACGGGGCCATTCTATGGCTACACCTTC,CASSSRDSTGPFYGYTF
-,once,TRBV6-2/TRBV6-3,TRBJ2-1,TGTGCCAGCAGCAGGGGGGGGGTAATGGACCGCAATGAGCAGTTCTTC,CASSRGGVMDRNEQFF
TRBD2,-,TRBV6-5,TRBJ2-5,TGTGCCAGCCATGGAGGACTAGCGGGCATAGAGACCCAGTACTTC,CASHGGLAGIETQYF
TRBD2,once,TRBV18,TRBJ2-2,TGTGCCAGCTCATCTCAAGCGGGAGTCACCGGGGAGCTGTTTTTT,CASSSQAGVTGELFF
-,-,TRBV5-1,TRBJ2-7,TGCGCCAGCAGATTGTTAGACAACTTACGCTACGAGCAGTACTTC,CASRLLDNLRYEQYF
-,few,TRBV11-2,TRBJ1-1,TGTGCCAGCAGCTTACGGGACATTCCTAGGGAGGAAGCTTTCTTT,CASSLRDIPREEAFF
-,-,TRBV19,TRBJ2-1,TGTGCCAGTAGTAAGCACAGGGAGATCAATGAGCAGTTCTTC,CASSKHREINEQFF
TRBD1,-,TRBV18,TRBJ2-5,TGTGCCAGCTCACCGGGACAGGAGCAAGAGACCCAGTACTTC,CASSPGQEQETQYF
-,-,TRBV27,TRBJ1-5,TGTGCCAGCAGGGGGCGGGGGAATCAGCCCCAGCATTTT,CASRGRGNQPQHF
TRBD2,-,TRBV2,TRBJ2-2,TGTGCCAGCGACCTTGATAGGGGACTAGCCACCGGGGAGCTGTTTTTT,CASDLDRGLATGELFF
-,-,TRBV12-3/TRBV12-4,TRBJ1-1,TGTGCCAGCAGTCTACACGGGGAGACTGAAGCTTTCTTT,CASSLHGETEAFF
-,-,TRBV6-2/TRBV6-3,TRBJ1-5,TGTGTCAGCAGCAGGGGCGGGGAGGCAAAGCCCCAGCATTTT,CVSSRGGEAKPQHF
TRBD1,-,TRBV19,TRBJ1-6,TGTGCCAGTAGTTCCAGACAGGGTGGGACCCTGAATTCACCCCTCCACTTT,CASSSRQGGTLNSPLHF
TRBD2,-,TRBV3-1/TRBV3-2,TRBJ2-2,TGTGCCAGCAGCCAAGGACTAGCGGGACATGCCGGGGAGCTGTTTTTT,CASSQGLAGHAGELFF
-,few,TRBV9,TRBJ1-2,TGTGCCAGCAGCGTAGTCTCGGGGTATGGCTACACCTTC,CASSVVSGYGYTF
TRBD2,-,TRBV5-6,TRBJ2-2,TGTGCCAGCAGCTTGGGCTTTAGCGGGAAGAACACCGGGGAGCTGTTTTTT,CASSLGFSGKNTGELFF
TRBD1,-,TRBV6-6,TRBJ1-5,TGTGCCAGCAGTCGGACAGGGTCCAACCAATATAGCAATCAGCCCCAGCATTTT,CASSRTGSNQYSNQPQHF
TRBD1,-,TRBV5-6,TRBJ1-4,TGTGCCAGCAGCTTGGCCGGGACAGCAAATGAAAAACTGTTTTTT,CASSLAGTANEKLFF
-,-,TRBV6-1,TRBJ2-3,TGTGCCAGCAGTGAAAGCGGATCCACAGATACGCAGTATTTT,CASSESGSTDTQYF
TRBD2,-,TRBV24-1,TRBJ2-1,TGTGCCACCACCCAGCGGGAATACAATGAGCAGTTCTTC,CATTQREYNEQFF
TRBD1,-,TRBV9,TRBJ2-1,TGTGCCAGCAGCGCTGGCGGCCCCAACGTGAACTACCGGGACAGACAGTTCTTC,CASSAGGPNVNYRDRQFF
-,-,TRBV19,TRBJ1-1,TGTGCCAGTAGTATGGGGCAGCGCACTGAAGCTTTCTTT,CASSMGQRTEAFF
TRBD1,-,TRBV14,TRBJ2-4,TGTGCCAGCAGCCCCAGGGGGTACATTCAGTACTTC,CASSPRGYIQYF
-,-,TRBV7-2,TRBJ1-1,TGTGCCAGCAGCTTGGAAAGGGGGGGGATGAACACTGAAGCTTTCTTT,CASSLERGGMNTEAFF
-,-,TRBV7-8,TRBJ2-7,TGTGCCAGCAGCTACGAGACAGGTCACTCCTACGAGCAGTACTTC,CASSYETGHSYEQYF
TRBD1,-,TRBV18,TRBJ1-6,TGTGCCAGCTCACTTCAGGGGGCATATAATTCACCCCTCCACTTT,CASSLQGAYNSPLHF
TRBD2,-,TRBV7-2,TRBJ2-2,TGTGCCAGCAGCCGCCCGGGACTAGCGGGAACCGGGGAGCTGTTTTTT,CASSRPGLAGTGELFF
TRBD2,once,TRBV3-1/TRBV3-2,TRBJ2-1,TGTGCCAGCAGCCAAGATGGGACTAGCGGGAGTAGGAATGAGCAGTTCTTC,CASSQDGTSGSRNEQFF
-,-,TRBV5-1,TRBJ2-7,TGCGCCAGCAGCTTGGGGACAGTTCCCAACTCCGAGCAGTACTTC,CASSLGTVPNSEQYF
TRBD1,-,TRBV7-2,TRBJ1-5,TGTGCCAGCAGCTCTGCAGGGGGGCGATCGCCCCAGCATTTT,CASSSAGGRSPQHF
-,-,TRBV28,TRBJ1-5,TGTGCCAGCAGTTTATTATCGGGAAATCAGCCCCAGCATTTT,CASSLLSGNQPQHF
TRBD1,-,TRBV7-9,TRBJ1-1,TGTGCCAGCAGCCGGATAGGGGGCGTGAACACTGAAGCTTTCTTT,CASSRIGGVNTEAFF
TRBD2,-,TRBV9,TRBJ2-1,TGTGCCAGCAGCGTAGCCCCGGGGGGCAATGAGCAGTTCTTC,CASSVAPGGNEQFF
TRBD2,-,TRBV5-1,TRBJ2-7,TGCGCCAGCAGCCAGGGACTAGCGGGAGACGAGCAGTACTTC,CASSQGLAGDEQYF
-,-,TRBV15,TRBJ1-2,TGTGCCACCAGCAGAGCCAGGGTGGATGGCTACACCTTC,CATSRARVDGYTF
TRBD1,-,TRBV7-9,TRBJ1-1,TGTGCCAGCAGCTTAAAGGGGACAGGGAGGAGTAGGGCTGAAGCTTTCTTT,CASSLKGTGRSRAEAFF
TRBD1,once,TRBV29-1,TRBJ2-1,TGCAGCGCCAGACAGGGATACAATGAGCAGTTCTTC,CSARQGYNEQFF
-,-,TRBV6-6,TRBJ2-5,TGTGCCAGCAGTCGGCGGGTAGCCCGGGACCAAGAGACCCAGTACTTC,CASSRRVARDQETQYF
-,-,TRBV7-9,TRBJ2-7,TGTGCCAGCAGCTTATCAGGGGACTACGAGCAGTACTTC,CASSLSGDYEQYF
-,-,TRBV27,TRBJ2-1,TGTGCCAGCCACGAGAGGAGCACCTACAATGAGCAGTTCTTC,CASHERSTYNEQFF
-,-,TRBV7-2,TRBJ1-5,TGTGCCAGCAGCGGCCAGACAAGTTTTAGCAATCAGCCCCAGCATTTT,CASSGQTSFSNQPQHF